This TCR beta chain was profiled in a study of cytomegalovirus exposure and HLA in healthy donors. Findings of the study overall: Later work found most CMV-associated TCR beta chains apparently HLA-restricted. Highly shared sequence variants in one cluster were likely a sequencing artifact. Most TCR sequences showed up rarely, but some public TCRs showed up in many donors.

As regards this clone: No antigen is known for it.

Primers included in the PCR were 60 Vbeta and 13 Jbeta primers. The repertoire was sequenced with immunoSEQ multiplex PCR; TCRdb's copy has only in-frame clones and lacks some. This table holds 100,000 to 150,000 clones, around three quarters found once. V lost 2 bases to trimming and J lost 10 bases, with 12 bases between them. The CDR3 length is 14 residues. Germline CDR1 SGHTA, CDR2 FQGNSA. Sequenced sample: PBMCs. V gene TRBV7-2 combines with J gene TRBJ1-6, with a possible D match to TRBD1 (5 bases). The sequence was collected from a man aged 25-40 years in good health and CMV-seronegative. In DNA form, the CDR3 reads TGTGCCAGCAGCTTAATTCAGGGTAGATCACCCCTCCACTTT. Amino acids: CASSLIQGRSPLHF.